Listed below are T cell receptor beta chains from one sample, sequenced in a study of shared T cell receptors in the human thymus. Generated by immunoSEQ multiplex PCR, the TCRdb table keeps only in-frame clones and is missing some. The sample consists of hundreds of thousands of clones, around 87% of them appearing once. The same specimen was also included in a second study, on human thymus T cells.

The sample taken for sequencing was thymocytes. These receptors were taken from a boy under three years old with a congenital heart defect. Each CDR3 is given with its conserved first and last residue. Each record gives: D gene, clone size, J gene, V gene, CDR3 DNA, CDR3 protein. A D gene is named only where the DNA matches it firmly. Where a row states a size, it is once, few, many or the class of an expanded clone; other rows omit it.

>TRBD1|.|TRBJ2-1|TRBV6-5
TGTGCCAGCAATCCGGGACAGTATAACAATGAGCAGTTCTTC
CASNPGQYNNEQFF
>TRBD1|.|TRBJ2-3|TRBV6-1
TGTGCCAGCAGTGAGAGTACAGGGGATAGCACAGATACGCAGTATTTT
CASSESTGDSTDTQYF
>.|.|TRBJ2-7|TRBV28
TGTGCCAGCTCTACGGCAGGGGATTACGAGCAGTACTTC
CASSTAGDYEQYF
>.|.|TRBJ2-7|TRBV15
TGTGCCACCAGCACCCAGACAGATAGCTCCTACGAGCAGTACTTC
CATSTQTDSSYEQYF
>TRBD1|.|TRBJ1-6|TRBV4-3
TGCGCCAGCAGCCAAGTAAGGGGGACAGGGGATTCACCCCTCCACTTT
CASSQVRGTGDSPLHF
>TRBD2|.|TRBJ2-7|TRBV9
TGTGCCAGCAGCCCAGGGACTAGCGGATACGAGCAGTACTTC
CASSPGTSGYEQYF
>TRBD2|.|TRBJ2-7|TRBV7-2
TGTGCCAGCAGCTTAATAGCGGGGGGATCCTACGAGCAGTACTTC
CASSLIAGGSYEQYF
>TRBD2|.|TRBJ2-1|TRBV28
TGTGCCAGCACTAGCGGGATATCTTACAATGAGCAGTTCTTC
CASTSGISYNEQFF
>TRBD1|once|TRBJ1-6|TRBV30
TGTGCCTGGGTAGGACAGGGAGGACCCTATAATTCACCCCTCCACTTT
CAWVGQGGPYNSPLHF
>.|.|TRBJ1-2|TRBV6-6
TGTGCCAGCAGTTACTCGGTCAGGGAGGACTATGGCTACACCTTC
CASSYSVREDYGYTF
>TRBD2|.|TRBJ2-7|TRBV15
TGTGCCACCAGCAGAGCGGGGCGGGAGGGCGAGCAGTACTTC
CATSRAGREGEQYF
>.|.|TRBJ2-2|TRBV13
TGTGCCAGCAGCTTAGGTAGGAGACGTGCCGGGGAGCTGTTTTTT
CASSLGRRRAGELFF
>.|.|TRBJ1-1|TRBV4-1
TGCGCCAGCAGCCAGGCTGAAACGAACACTGAAGCTTTCTTT
CASSQAETNTEAFF
>.|.|TRBJ2-1|TRBV25-1
TGTGCCAGCAGTGAATTTGGCTTTAACAATGAGCAGTTCTTC
CASSEFGFNNEQFF
>.|.|TRBJ1-5|TRBV19
TGTGCCAGTAGTCCGGAAATTCGTCCGAACAGGGCTTACCCATATAGCAATCAGCCCCAGCATTTT
CASSPEIRPNRAYPYSNQPQHF
>TRBD1|.|TRBJ1-5|TRBV27
TGTGCCAGCCCCGGACAGGGGCCTCACAATCAGCCCCAGCATTTT
CASPGQGPHNQPQHF
>.|.|TRBJ1-4|TRBV14
TGTGCCAGCAGCCAAGATTCTGGGCTGAGGGCTAATGAAAAACTGTTTTTT
CASSQDSGLRANEKLFF
>TRBD1|.|TRBJ2-7|TRBV6-1
TGTGCCAGCAGTGACTTACGGGACAGGCTGTACGAGCAGTACTTC
CASSDLRDRLYEQYF
>.|.|TRBJ1-1|TRBV7-6
TGTGCCAGCAGCCCTCCCACAGACAGGTCGGGTAACACTGAAGCTTTCTTT
CASSPPTDRSGNTEAFF
>TRBD2|.|TRBJ2-3|TRBV19
TGTGCCAGTAGTACCTCTCTCGCGGGGCGGGGGGATACGCAGTATTTT
CASSTSLAGRGDTQYF
>.|.|TRBJ1-4|TRBV28
TGTGCCAGCAGCCTCGACAGAGGCGAGAATGAAAAACTGTTTTTT
CASSLDRGENEKLFF
>.|.|TRBJ1-5|TRBV28
TGTGCCAGCAGTCCCCCGGGGGAGAGCAATCAGCCCCAGCATTTT
CASSPPGESNQPQHF
>TRBD2|once|TRBJ2-5|TRBV5-8
TGTGCCAGCAGCTACCTAACTAGCGGGAGAAGCCAAGAGACCCAGTACTTC
CASSYLTSGRSQETQYF
>TRBD1|.|TRBJ1-2|TRBV7-2
TGTGCCAGCAGCACCAGGGGGCGACGGGGAGGCTACACCTTC
CASSTRGRRGGYTF
>.|.|TRBJ2-4|TRBV7-2
TGTGCCAGCAGCGTACACAGGGCCCCCCTATTTCTGGCCAAAAACATTCAGTACTTC
CASSVHRAPLFLAKNIQYF
>.|.|TRBJ1-1|TRBV15
TGTGCCACCAGCAGAGGTCTCCTATCGCAGGGCAGCATGAACACTGAAGCTTTCTTT
CATSRGLLSQGSMNTEAFF
>TRBD1|.|TRBJ2-7|TRBV6-1
TGTGCCAGCAGTGAACCGGGGACAGCCTACGAGCAGTACTTC
CASSEPGTAYEQYF
>.|.|TRBJ1-5|TRBV6-5
TGTGCCAGCAGTTACTCGCGAGGAAACAATCAGCCCCAGCATTTT
CASSYSRGNNQPQHF
>TRBD1|.|TRBJ1-5|TRBV5-6
TGTGCCAGCACCAAAAAAGGGACAGGGGGACAGCCCCAGCATTTT
CASTKKGTGGQPQHF
>TRBD2|.|TRBJ2-1|TRBV15
TGTGCCACCAGCCAAATCATTACGGGACTAGCGGGGAATGAGCAGTTCTTC
CATSQIITGLAGNEQFF
>TRBD2|.|TRBJ2-7|TRBV7-2
TGTGCCAGCAGCCCACCCCCAGCGGGAGGTGATTACGAGCAGTACTTC
CASSPPPAGGDYEQYF
>.|.|TRBJ2-7|TRBV4-3
TGCGCCAGCAGCCAAGAAAACCAGGGAGGGGGATACGAGCAGTACTTC
CASSQENQGGGYEQYF
>TRBD1|.|TRBJ1-1|TRBV2
TGTGCCACCTCGGGACAGATGGGGAACACTGAAGCTTTCTTT
CATSGQMGNTEAFF
>TRBD2|.|TRBJ2-5|TRBV14
TGTGCCAGCAGCCAAAACAGATCTAGCGGGGCTAACCAAGAGACCCAGTACTTC
CASSQNRSSGANQETQYF
>.|.|TRBJ2-5|TRBV5-3
TGTGCCAGAAGCCTGGGGGGGCACCAAGAGACCCAGTACTTC
CARSLGGHQETQYF
>.|.|TRBJ1-1|TRBV9
TGTGCCAGCAGCGTAGGGGGGGTAGGGACTGAAGCTTTCTTT
CASSVGGVGTEAFF
>.|.|TRBJ2-2|TRBV6-6
TGTGCCAGCAGTAGACTGTTCGCGAACACCGGGGAGCTGTTTTTT
CASSRLFANTGELFF
>TRBD2|.|TRBJ2-1|TRBV4-2
TGTGCCAGCAGCCAAGAGGTCGGGACTAGCGGCAACAATGAGCAGTTCTTC
CASSQEVGTSGNNEQFF
>.|.|TRBJ2-3|TRBV4-3
TGCGCCAGCAGCCAAGATCCGCCCGGGATAACAGATACGCAGTATTTT
CASSQDPPGITDTQYF
>TRBD1|.|TRBJ2-1|TRBV9
TGTGCCAGCAGCGTGTTCCGGGACAGCTCCTACAATGAGCAGTTCTTC
CASSVFRDSSYNEQFF
>.|once|TRBJ1-4|TRBV5-6
TGTGCCAGCAGCTCCTGGGGGCTCCGTGAAAAACTGTTTTTT
CASSSWGLREKLFF
>.|.|TRBJ2-7|TRBV28
TGTGCCAGCAGTTTACTCGAGAGATCGAGGGAGCAGTACTTC
CASSLLERSREQYF
>.|.|TRBJ2-5|TRBV6-5
TGTGCCAGCAGGTTAGCGGAAGGGGCCCAAGAGACCCAGTACTTC
CASRLAEGAQETQYF
>.|once|TRBJ2-7|TRBV19
TGTGCCAGTAGCCTCAAGGGGACCTACGAGCAGTACTTC
CASSLKGTYEQYF
>.|once|TRBJ2-7|TRBV2
TGTGCCAGCAGACCTAAAGGAGGGGAGCAGTACTTC
CASRPKGGEQYF
>TRBD1|.|TRBJ2-5|TRBV5-1
TGCGCCAGCAGCGCAGGGGACAGAGAGACCCAGTACTTC
CASSAGDRETQYF
>.|.|TRBJ1-3|TRBV19
TGTGCCAGTATCGACTTTGGAAACACCATATATTTT
CASIDFGNTIYF
>.|.|TRBJ1-5|TRBV2
TGTGCCAGCAGTCTCCCCGGGAACCCCTATCAGCCCCAGCATTTT
CASSLPGNPYQPQHF
>.|.|TRBJ1-1|TRBV12-5
TGTGCTAGTGGTACCCTACACAGGAACACTGAAGCTTTCTTT
CASGTLHRNTEAFF
>TRBD2|.|TRBJ2-1|TRBV12-5
TGTGCTAGTGGGGTGGGCCAGCGGGGCACCTACAATGAGCAGTTCTTC
CASGVGQRGTYNEQFF
>TRBD1|.|TRBJ2-5|TRBV29-1
TGCAGCGCAAGAGTAGACAGGGCCAAAACGGAGACCCAGTACTTC
CSARVDRAKTETQYF
>.|.|TRBJ1-5|TRBV6-1
TGTGCCAGCAGTGGCCTACCTAGCAATCAGCCCCAGCATTTT
CASSGLPSNQPQHF
>.|.|TRBJ2-3|TRBV7-2
TGTGCCAGCAGCCTACCTAGATTTCGGAAACTCACAGATACGCAGTATTTT
CASSLPRFRKLTDTQYF
>.|.|TRBJ2-2|TRBV6-4
TGTGCCAGCAGTGAATCAGGTGGCGGGGAGCTGTTTTTT
CASSESGGGELFF
>TRBD1|.|TRBJ2-3|TRBV7-2
TGTGCCAGCAGCTTAGATCCCTCTCGACGGCAGGGGGTGACAGATACGCAGTATTTT
CASSLDPSRRQGVTDTQYF
>.|.|TRBJ2-2|TRBV4-1
TGCGCCAGCAGCCGACGGGACTCCTACACCGGGGAGCTGTTTTTT
CASSRRDSYTGELFF